This T cell receptor (beta chain) emerged from a study of blood T cells in healthy people across ages. Points on this clonotype: What it recognizes is unknown.

The V gene lost 5 bases and the J gene lost 6 bases, with 11 bases spanning the gap. The germline gives CDR1 MNHNY, CDR2 SVGAGI (reference sequence). This CDR3 has 13 amino acids. It was with a sample-barcoded 5' primer and a J-beta primer mix that a second PCR of roughly 6 to 11 cycles was run. TCRdb re-called the 5' RACE reads through MiXCR, storing one row per CDR3 protein. In the table there are 780,000 or so distinct CDR3 sequences, 56% of which are singletons. Findings and caveats of the study: Both higher diversity and more naive CD4+ cells marked long-lived donors when set against aged donors. Getting older went along with TCR beta diversity per million T cells dropping roughly linearly.

The sequence derives from a man in his forties in good health. Input material: blood. The chain is built from TRBV6-6 and TRBJ1-5, with a weak D call TRBD1 (6 bases). CDR3 protein: CASSPTGSQPQHF. CDR3 DNA sequence: TGTGCCAGCAGTCCCACAGGGAGTCAGCCCCAGCATTTT.